Shown below are 27 T cell receptor beta chains from a single sample sequenced in a study of identical twins. In TCRdb, the 5' RACE reads were re-called with MiXCR into one record per CDR3 protein. The sample contains around 570,000 distinct CDR3 sequences, more than 9% of which appear only once. The sample was also linked to a second study, of yellow fever vaccine responses in identical twins.

Sequenced input: PBMCs. These receptors came from a woman aged 18-29 years in good health.

This clonotype was detected ten times or more. The chain couples TRBV20-1 to TRBJ1-6; D is ambiguous. CDR1 DFQATT and CDR2 SNEGSKA come from the germline V gene (reference sequence). V was cut by 2 bases and J by 8 bases, with 7 bases left in between. This CDR3 comprises 12 residues. CDR3 loop: CSARFRDSPLHF. CDR3 nucleotides: TGCAGTGCTAGATTCAGAGATTCACCCCTCCACTTT.

This chain links TRBV6-5 with TRBJ1-4; TRBD1 aligns across 7 bases. V lost 2 bases and J lost 8; bases outside the gene matches: 11. CDR3 length: 16 residues. The germline V gene has CDR1 MNHEY and CDR2 SVGAGI. CDR3 sequence (DNA): TGTGCCAGCAGTTACGGGCCGACAGGGCCTGAGGAAAAACTGTTTTTT. As protein: CASSYGPTGPEEKLFF.

The V gene is TRBV19, the J gene TRBJ1-1, with unresolved D. The CDR3 runs to 14 residues. Trimming cost V 3 bases and J 1 base, with 9 bases left between them. Germline V lookup: CDR1 LNHDA, CDR2 SQIVND (reference sequence). This CDR3 is CASSILSGNTEAFF. DNA for the CDR3: TGTGCCAGTAGTATTTTAAGCGGGAACACTGAAGCTTTCTTT.

This clonotype has just a few counts. The gene calls are TRBV7-6 and TRBJ2-3; possibly TRBD2 for D (7 bases). V lost 5 bases and J lost 4, with 13 bases in between. This CDR3 has 14 residues. The germline V gene encodes CDR1 SGHVS and CDR2 FNYEAQ. DNA of the CDR3: TGTGCCAGCAGCACGGGGGGCCGGGCAGATACGCAGTATTTT. This translates into CASSTGGRADTQYF.

The J gene is TRBJ2-7, the V gene TRBV3-1, with D possibly called TRBD1 or TRBD2 (5 bases each). CDR3 size: 15 residues. V lost 5 bases and J lost 6, with 20 bases in between. From germline, CDR1 is LGHDT and CDR2 YNNKEL (reference sequence). CDR3 region: CASSDRDPIWREQYF. For the CDR3, the DNA is TGTGCCAGCAGCGACCGGGACCCGATTTGGCGCGAGCAGTACTTC.

This clonotype was counted between two and nine times. The rearrangement uses TRBV12-3 or TRBV12-4 and TRBJ2-1, with 9 bases lining up with TRBD2. The CDR3 extends over 14 amino acids. With 6 bases clipped from V and 9 bases from J, the junction kept 9 bases outside the gene matches. CDR3: CASSLLAGESEQFF. The CDR3 nucleotides are TGTGCCAGCAGCTTATTAGCGGGGGAGTCTGAGCAGTTCTTC.

The rearrangement links TRBV7-2 to TRBJ2-1, with TRBD2 as a possible D gene (6 bases). The CDR3 spans 14 residues. The germline V gene encodes CDR1 SGHTA and CDR2 FQGNSA. V was pared by 2 bases and J by 9 bases, with 14 bases between. DNA for the CDR3: TGTGCCAGCAGCTTACGAAGACTAGGTACTGAGCAGTTCTTC. This sequence encodes CASSLRRLGTEQFF.

This clonotype was seen more than once but under ten times. The V and J genes are TRBV7-2 and TRBJ2-6; D is unresolved. The length of the CDR3 is 13 residues. Trimming removed 8 bases at V and 1 base at J, with 6 bases between. In germline, CDR1 is SGHTA, CDR2 FQGNSA. CDR3 in amino acids: CASLRSGANVLTF. As DNA, the CDR3 is TGTGCCAGCCTTAGATCTGGGGCCAACGTCCTGACTTTC.

This sequence joins TRBV7-2 and TRBJ1-6, with D tentatively TRBD1 (6 bases). Trimming took 4 bases from V and 9 from J, leaving 13 bases between them. Germline assignment: CDR1 SGHTA and CDR2 FQGNSA. This CDR3 spans 14 amino acids. CDR3 sequence: CASSSQGLRSPLHF. The CDR3 region has the DNA TGTGCCAGCAGCTCACAGGGTTTGCGTTCACCCCTCCACTTT.

This clonotype was detected a few times. The V gene is TRBV5-4, the J gene TRBJ2-5, with 10 bases identical to TRBD1. The CDR3 totals 14 residues. CDR1 and CDR2 from the germline V gene are SGHNT and YYREEE (reference sequence). With 4 bases clipped from V and 4 bases from J, the junction kept 4 bases outside the gene matches. Written as DNA, the CDR3 is TGTGCCAGCAGCGACAGGGGGCGCGGAGAGACCCAGTACTTC. Translation: CASSDRGRGETQYF. Together with reference TRBV5-4 and TRBJ2-5, the CDR3 gives the full variable domain: ETGVTQSPTHLIKTRGQQVTLRCSSQSGHNTVSWYQQALGQGPQFIFQYYREEENGRGNFPPRFSGLQFPNYSSELNVNALELDDSALYLCASSDRGRGETQYFGPGTRLLVL.

Comments on this clonotype: A read error may produce the germline difference seen at one junction end. The J gene is TRBJ2-1, the V gene TRBV20-1, with 14 nucleotides matching TRBD2. This CDR3 spans 20 amino acids. Per the germline V gene, CDR1 is DFQATT and CDR2 is SNEGSKA (reference sequence). The CDR3 sequence is CSARGHPGLAGESSYNEQFF. The CDR3 nucleotides are TGCAGTGCAAGAGGACATCCGGGACTAGCGGGAGAAAGCTCCTACAATGAGCAGTTCTTC.

In this sample, this clonotype turned up a few times. The V and J genes are TRBV20-1 and TRBJ2-7, with 7 nucleotides matching TRBD2. V lost 6 bases to trimming and J lost 2 bases; unmatched junction nucleotides: 10. This CDR3 is 14 amino acids long. CDR1 and CDR2 (germline): DFQATT, SNEGSKA (reference sequence). In DNA form, the CDR3 reads TGCAGTGCCCCACCCCAGCGGGGAACCTACGAGCAGTACTTC. Translated, it gives CSAPPQRGTYEQYF.

This clonotype was seen repeatedly, ten times or more. The chain recombines TRBV27 with TRBJ2-7; 9 bases line up with TRBD1. The V and J ends lost 6 bases and 1 base, in that order; junction bases with no gene match: 10. The CDR3 spans 16 residues. Looked up from germline, CDR1 is MNHEY and CDR2 is SMNVEV (reference sequence). The CDR3 here is CASRRGTGQGSYEQYF. The CDR3, as DNA: TGTGCCAGCAGACGAGGGACAGGGCAGGGGTCCTACGAGCAGTACTTC.

This sequence joins TRBV2 and TRBJ1-2, with TRBD1 as a possible D gene (6 bases). V lost 6 bases and J 5 bases, leaving 13 bases between the germline ends. Germline V CDR1 and CDR2: SNHLY, FYNNEI. CDR3 length: 13 residues. The CDR3 coding sequence is TGTGCCAGCAGCGCGACAGGCGGGTATGGCTACACCTTC. Its translation is CASSATGGYGYTF.

This chain connects TRBV14 to TRBJ2-1; tentatively, D is TRBD1 (5 bases). Trimming left V 5 bases short and J 5 bases short, with 16 bases between. CDR3 size: 15 residues. Germline-derived CDR1 and CDR2 are SGHDN and FVKESK. The CDR3: CASSYARGVNNEQFF. The CDR3 DNA is TGTGCCAGCAGCTACGCAAGGGGCGTGAACAATGAGCAGTTCTTC.

This clonotype was found a few times. The rearrangement joins TRBV28 to TRBJ1-2; D perhaps matches TRBD1 (6 bases). Looked up from germline, CDR1 is MDHEN and CDR2 is SYDVKM. CDR3 length equals 17 residues. Trimming removed 5 bases from V and 3 bases from J, with 22 bases in between. CDR3 sequence reads: CASSPPPRAGQYYGYTF. Here the CDR3 DNA reads TGTGCCAGCAGTCCCCCCCCGCGCGCGGGACAATACTATGGCTACACCTTC.

This clonotype has more than one count but fewer than ten. The chain employs TRBV5-6 and TRBJ2-3; D gene ambiguous. This CDR3 comprises 14 residues. With 0 bases removed from V and 1 base from J, the gap between germline ends came to 6 bases. From germline, CDR1 is SGHDT and CDR2 YYEEEE. The CDR3 nucleotides read TGTGCCAGCAGCTTGGAACAAGGCACAGATACGCAGTATTTT. Its translation is CASSLEQGTDTQYF.

This clonotype was seen more than once but under ten times. In DNA form, the CDR3 reads TGTGCCAGCAGTTCCGGGACAGGGTTTATTGATACGCAGTATTTT. Protein product: CASSSGTGFIDTQYF. This chain joins TRBV6-5 and TRBJ2-3; TRBD1 aligns across 9 bases. The germline CDR1 and CDR2 sequences are MNHEY and SVGAGI. The CDR3 extends over 15 amino acids. Trimming removed 4 bases from V and 6 bases from J; junction bases left unmatched: 8.

This clonotype was detected ten times or more. V is TRBV12-3 or TRBV12-4 and J is TRBJ2-2; no reliable D call. Trimming took off 2 bases at V and 4 bases at J, with 5 bases between the two ends. The CDR3 sequence is 13 residues long. The CDR3 sequence: CASSLQITGELFF. For the CDR3, the DNA is TGTGCCAGCAGTTTACAGATCACCGGGGAGCTGTTTTTT.

The sample holds many counts of this clonotype. The V and J genes are TRBV12-3 or TRBV12-4 and TRBJ2-3, with a possible D match to TRBD2 (6 bases). The germline V and J ends were trimmed by 6 bases and 4 bases, with 14 bases remaining between them. The CDR3 sequence is 14 residues long. The DNA for the CDR3 is TGTGCCAGCAGCCTTCTAGCGAACTCAGATACGCAGTATTTT. It translates to CASSLLANSDTQYF.

The sample holds many counts of this clonotype. The V call is TRBV10-3, the J call TRBJ1-1; D ambiguous. Germline V gene lookup returns CDR1 ENHRY and CDR2 SYGVKD. The CDR3 contains 13 residues. The V and J ends lost 6 bases and 1 base respectively, with 9 bases between them. The CDR3 region is CAIRPDPNTEAFF. The CDR3 nucleotides are TGTGCCATCAGACCAGACCCGAACACTGAAGCTTTCTTT.

This sequence joins TRBV27 and TRBJ2-7; D call uncertain. With 8 bases removed from V and 2 bases from J, the gap between germline ends came to 13 bases. The germline gives CDR1 MNHEY, CDR2 SMNVEV (reference sequence). This CDR3 is built from 13 residues. CDR3 protein: CASADHPPYEQYF. For the CDR3, the DNA is TGTGCCAGCGCGGACCATCCACCCTACGAGCAGTACTTC.

The CDR3 loop is CASSASGGQADTQYF. The DNA of the CDR3 is TGTGCCAGCAGTGCTAGCGGGGGTCAGGCAGATACGCAGTATTTT. J is TRBJ2-3 and V is TRBV6-1; 10 nucleotides align to TRBD2. The junction had 5 bases not matched to a gene; V was cut back by 4 bases and J by 4 bases. Germline V gives CDR1 MNHNS, CDR2 SASEGT. The CDR3 contains 15 residues.

This clonotype was seen repeatedly, ten times or more. The chain uses TRBV4-3 and TRBJ2-1; weak D call: TRBD1 (5 bases). This CDR3 comprises 14 residues. V lost 5 bases and J lost 2, with 10 bases in between. Germline V gives CDR1 LGHNA, CDR2 YSLEER. Written as DNA, the CDR3 is TGCGCCAGCAGCGAAGGGGTGACCTACAATGAGCAGTTCTTC. Protein product: CASSEGVTYNEQFF.

Of note for this clonotype: Its ends do not fully match the called genes, so a read error is possible. V usage is TRBV11-1 and J usage is TRBJ2-7, with D tentatively TRBD1 (6 bases). The CDR3 is 12 amino acids. CDR1 is SGHAT and CDR2 is FQDESV in the germline V gene (reference sequence). This chain's CDR3 is CASSSPGQPGRF. CDR3 sequence (DNA): TGTGCCAGCAGTTCACCCGGACAGCCGGGTCGCTTC.

To note about this clonotype: This clone may be a read error of a much larger clone one base away. This chain joins TRBV12-3 or TRBV12-4 and TRBJ2-7; 8 nucleotides align to TRBD1. The CDR3 runs to 19 residues. The CDR3 DNA reads TGTGCCAGCTGTTTAGCAGGACAGGGAAGGGGAACGAGGTCCTACGAGCAGTACTTC. As protein: CASCLAGQGRGTRSYEQYF.

In this sample, this clonotype turned up a few times. The chain employs TRBV7-2 and TRBJ2-7, with 10 bases fitting TRBD1. The CDR3 consists of 15 residues. Germline values: CDR1 SGHTA, CDR2 FQGNSA. V lost 2 bases and J lost 3; bases outside the gene matches: 4. CDR3 nucleotides: TGTGCCAGCAGCTTATTCGGACAGGGGGACTACGAGCAGTACTTC. It codes for CASSLFGQGDYEQYF.